This T cell receptor beta chain was retrieved from a study of shared clonotypes between healthy human individuals. Deep was the level used in running the assay. Some 30,000 T cell genomes, or 250 to 300 ng DNA, went into replicate PCRs of unsorted PBMC. The data were produced by immunoSEQ multiplex PCR, yet TCRdb's version contains in-frame clones alone and is incomplete. The sample lists about 520,000 clones; about 85% were seen once. About 100 million PBMCs were counted before genomic DNA extraction. Germline assignment: CDR1 MNHNY and CDR2 SVGAGI (reference sequence). The CDR3 is made up of 16 amino acids. Trimming took 2 bases from V and 1 from J, leaving 12 bases between them.

The sample consisted of PBMCs. This clonotype was sampled from a woman aged 40 to 55 in good health. Some clones in this sample may be carry-over from other donors' samples. This chain links TRBV6-6 with TRBJ2-4, with a tentative D call TRBD2 (5 bases). The CDR3 sequence: CASSYEGGPAKNIQYF. The CDR3 DNA follows: TGTGCCAGCAGTTACGAGGGCGGGCCCGCCAAAAACATTCAGTACTTC.